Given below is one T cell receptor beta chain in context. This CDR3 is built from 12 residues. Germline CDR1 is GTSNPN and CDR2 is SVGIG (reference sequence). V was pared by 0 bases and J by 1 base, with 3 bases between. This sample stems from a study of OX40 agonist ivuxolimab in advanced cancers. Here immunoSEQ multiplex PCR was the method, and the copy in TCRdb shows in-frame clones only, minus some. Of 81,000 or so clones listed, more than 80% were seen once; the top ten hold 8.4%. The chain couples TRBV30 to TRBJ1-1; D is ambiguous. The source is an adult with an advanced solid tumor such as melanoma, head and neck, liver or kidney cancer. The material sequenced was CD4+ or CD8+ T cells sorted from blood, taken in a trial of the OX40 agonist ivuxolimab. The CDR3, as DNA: TGTGCCTGGAGTGTGACGAACACTGAAGCTTTCTTT. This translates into CAWSVTNTEAFF.